These T cell receptor beta chains were read from a single sample in a study of blood T cell repertoires in COVID-19. Produced via immunoSEQ multiplex PCR; TCRdb's table is partial and in-frame only. The sample comprises under 350,000 clones, about nine tenths of which are singletons, and 1.7% rests with the top ten. The sequenced sample was PBMCs or T cells enriched from blood (not recorded which). Source of these receptors: a woman in her thirties or forties who had recovered from COVID-19. CDR3s include the opening cysteine and the closing phenylalanine or tryptophan. The D gene is left open where the match is weak. Expanded clones get a size class; other rows say once, few or many, or leave the size out.

size | J | length | V | D | DNA | CDR3
. | TRBJ2-2 | 14 | TRBV30 | . | TGTGCCTGGAGTGTCGTCCGCAGGACCGGGGAGCTGTTTTTT | CAWSVVRRTGELFF
. | TRBJ2-5 | 14 | TRBV5-5 | . | TGTGCCAGCAGCTTCCGACAGGTACAAGAGACCCAGTACTTC | CASSFRQVQETQYF
. | TRBJ2-1 | 18 | TRBV2 | TRBD2 | TGTGCCACCCCGGGGGGACTAGCGCCCTCCCCCTCCTACAATGAGCAGTTCTTC | CATPGGLAPSPSYNEQFF
once | TRBJ1-1 | 14 | TRBV3-1/TRBV3-2 | TRBD1 | TGTGCCAGCAGCCGCGGGACAGGCAACACTGAAGCTTTCTTT | CASSRGTGNTEAFF
. | TRBJ1-2 | 14 | TRBV15 | . | TGTGCCACCAGCAGAGCAGGGGATGCCTATGGCTACACCTTC | CATSRAGDAYGYTF
many | TRBJ1-2 | 15 | TRBV5-4 | TRBD1 | TGTGCCAGCAGCTCACCGGGACAGGGTAACTATGGCTACACCTTC | CASSSPGQGNYGYTF
. | TRBJ1-5 | 13 | TRBV27 | . | TGTGCCAGCAGTGGACAAGCTAATCAGCCCCAGCATTTT | CASSGQANQPQHF
. | TRBJ1-2 | 16 | TRBV5-8 | . | TGTGCCAGCAGCCCTCAGGGTAAGAGTAGGACGTATGGCTACACCTTC | CASSPQGKSRTYGYTF
. | TRBJ1-1 | 13 | TRBV29-1 | . | TGCAGCGTTGGAGGGTTGCTGAACACTGAAGCTTTCTTT | CSVGGLLNTEAFF
once | TRBJ2-7 | 16 | TRBV5-1 | TRBD1 | TGCGCCAGCAGCCGGTGGACAGGGACAGATCTCTACGAGCAGTACTTC | CASSRWTGTDLYEQYF